One and the same sample provided the 23 T cell receptor beta chains below, sequenced in a study of blood T cell repertoires in COVID-19. Measured with immunoSEQ multiplex PCR; TCRdb has only the in-frame clones, and not every one. This table has fewer than 85,000 clones, 70% to 85% appearing once. The material sequenced was peripheral blood. The receptors stem from a woman aged 60-75 years with acute or convalescent COVID-19.

The V call is TRBV6-6, the J call TRBJ2-5, with 10 bases aligning to TRBD2. The CDR3 runs 15 residues. The V gene's germline CDR1 is MNHNY and CDR2 SVGAGI (reference sequence). V dropped 6 bases and J dropped 1; count of bases not matched to a gene: 5. The CDR3 loop is CASRPSGRAQETQYF. The CDR3 region has the DNA TGTGCCAGCAGACCTAGCGGGAGAGCCCAAGAGACCCAGTACTTC.

The chain employs TRBV6-2 or TRBV6-3 and TRBJ2-7; TRBD2 agrees at 7 bases. The CDR3 extends over 13 amino acids. CDR1 MNHEY and CDR2 SVGEGT come from the germline V gene. V trimming: 4 bases; J trimming: 2 bases; junction bases outside the gene matches: 2. The CDR3 sequence: CASSFREAYEQYF. DNA for the CDR3: TGTGCCAGCAGTTTTCGGGAGGCCTACGAGCAGTACTTC.

This chain joins TRBV6-5 and TRBJ2-3; the D gene is possibly TRBD2 (5 bases). This CDR3 has 13 residues. Germline lookup yields CDR1 MNHEY and CDR2 SVGAGI. Trimming cost V 4 bases and J 5 bases, with 10 bases left between them. The CDR3: CASSSTSGDTQYF. The CDR3 DNA reads as TGTGCCAGCAGTTCAACCAGCGGAGATACGCAGTATTTT.

The chain joins TRBV27 to TRBJ1-1; D call uncertain. The CDR3 consists of 13 residues. The V end was cut by 3 bases, the J end by 1 base, with 6 bases between. Germline values: CDR1 MNHEY, CDR2 SMNVEV (reference sequence). DNA for the CDR3: TGTGCCAGCAGTTTCCTCAGGAACACTGAAGCTTTCTTT. It yields the protein CASSFLRNTEAFF.

V is TRBV28 and J is TRBJ2-1; TRBD2 matches at 12 bases. There are 13 residues in the CDR3. Germline CDR1 is MDHEN and CDR2 is SYDVKM. The V segment lost 5 bases and the J segment 13 bases; nucleotides outside the gene matches: 6. This CDR3 reads CASSGLAGWRQFF. DNA of the CDR3: TGTGCCAGCAGTGGACTAGCGGGGTGGAGACAGTTCTTC. Drawing the rest from reference TRBV28 and TRBJ2-1, the complete variable domain is DVKVTQSSRYLVKRTGEKVFLECVQDMDHENMFWYRQDPGLGLRLIYFSYDVKMKEKGDIPEGYSVSREKKERFSLILESASTNQTSMYLCASSGLAGWRQFFGPGTRLTVL.

The rearrangement joins TRBV11-2 to TRBJ2-7; TRBD2 matches 10 bases. The CDR3 runs to 16 residues. Germline loops: CDR1 SGHAT, CDR2 FQNNGV. The junction had 10 bases not matched to a gene; V was cut back by 2 bases and J by 6 bases. CDR3 loop: CASSLLGLAAPPEQYF. The CDR3 DNA reads TGTGCCAGCAGCTTATTAGGACTAGCGGCGCCGCCCGAGCAGTACTTC.

The gene calls are TRBV2 and TRBJ1-6, with D hard to call. The CDR3 has 18 residues. V lost 0 bases, J lost 1 base, and 13 bases lay in between. Germline V gene data show CDR1 as SNHLY and CDR2 as FYNNEI. The DNA for the CDR3 is TGTGCCAGCAGTGAAGCAGGTTCGGGGTCGTCCTATAATTCACCCCTCCACTTT. Translating it yields CASSEAGSGSSYNSPLHF.

This chain uses TRBV5-1 with TRBJ2-2, with D unresolved. Germline V gives CDR1 SGHRS, CDR2 YFSETQ. Trimming took off 7 bases at V and 1 base at J, with 5 bases between the two ends. The CDR3 length is 12 residues. CDR3 bases: TGCGCCAGCTTCCAGAACACCGGGGAGCTGTTTTTT. Amino acids: CASFQNTGELFF.

The chain combines TRBV5-8 with TRBJ2-1; D gene uncertain. This CDR3 is 11 amino acids long. V lost 1 base to trimming and J lost 7 bases, with 3 bases between them. The germline CDR1 and CDR2 sequences are SGHTS and YDEGEE. The CDR3, as DNA: TGTGCCAGCAGCTTGCGGAATGAGCAGTTCTTC. Amino acid sequence: CASSLRNEQFF.

The chain carries TRBV5-5 and TRBJ1-2, with 7 bases aligning to TRBD1. The ends lost 4 bases at V and 7 bases at J; junction bases unmatched: 7. Germline values: CDR1 SGHKS, CDR2 YYEKEE (reference sequence). The CDR3 is made up of 13 amino acids. CDR3 nucleotides: TGTGCCAGCAGCGCGCAGGGGGGCCTTGGCTACACCTTC. Its protein is CASSAQGGLGYTF.

This clone was seen once. The chain combines TRBV7-9 with TRBJ1-2; TRBD1 aligns across 10 bases. Germline V CDR1 and CDR2: SEHNR, FQNEAQ (reference sequence). The CDR3 totals 13 residues. V dropped 4 bases and J dropped 7; count of bases not matched to a gene: 3. The CDR3 loop is CASSSTGGLGYTF. CDR3 DNA: TGTGCCAGCAGCTCGACAGGGGGCCTTGGCTACACCTTC. Combining the CDR3 with reference TRBV7-9 and TRBJ1-2 gives the whole variable domain DTGVSQNPRHKITKRGQNVTFRCDPISEHNRLYWYRQTLGQGPEFLTYFQNEAQLEKSRLLSDRFSAERPKGSFSTLEIQRTEQGDSAMYLCASSSTGGLGYTFGSGTRLTVV.

V is TRBV4-1 and J is TRBJ2-6, with 9 positions matching TRBD1. The V and J ends lost 1 base and 2 bases, in that order; junction bases with no gene match: 6. CDR1 MGHRA and CDR2 YSYEKL come from the germline V gene. This CDR3 contains 18 residues. The CDR3 bases are TGCGCCAGCAGCCAAGGGAAACAGGGGGCAACTGGGGCCAACGTCCTGACTTTC. Translation gives CASSQGKQGATGANVLTF.

The chain links TRBV6-1 to TRBJ1-5; D gene uncertain. The germline CDR1 and CDR2 sequences are MNHNS and SASEGT. The V end was cut by 1 base, the J end by 0 bases, with 13 bases between. The CDR3 spans 17 residues. The CDR3 bases are TGTGCCAGCAGTGAAGTTGGTCAGTTTGGTAGCAATCAGCCCCAGCATTTT. Amino acid sequence: CASSEVGQFGSNQPQHF.

This clone came up a few times. The rearrangement links TRBV11-2 to TRBJ1-1; D not resolved. The CDR3 consists of 14 residues. Germline lookup yields CDR1 SGHAT and CDR2 FQNNGV. Trimming took off 5 bases at V and 0 bases at J, with 10 bases between the two ends. CDR3 sequence reads: CASSLSTLNTEAFF. The CDR3 DNA reads as TGTGCCAGCAGCCTATCCACCTTGAACACTGAAGCTTTCTTT. Full variable domain (missing parts from reference TRBV11-2 and TRBJ1-1): EAGVAQSPRYKIIEKRQSVAFWCNPISGHATLYWYQQILGQGPKLLIQFQNNGVVDDSQLPKDRFSAERLKGVDSTLKIQPAKLEDSAVYLCASSLSTLNTEAFFGQGTRLTVV.

V is TRBV9 and J is TRBJ2-2; TRBD2 agrees at 12 bases. Germline V gene data show CDR1 as SGDLS and CDR2 as YYNGEE. The V gene end was trimmed by 4 bases and the J gene end by 5 bases; junction bases not matched to a gene: 6. The CDR3 covers 16 residues. The CDR3 region is CASSLGLAGITGELFF. The CDR3 DNA sequence: TGTGCCAGCAGCCTCGGACTAGCGGGAATAACCGGGGAGCTGTTTTTT.

This rearrangement joins TRBV11-2 to TRBJ1-1; TRBD1 might be the D (5 bases). This CDR3 is 17 amino acids long. Germline CDR1 SGHAT, CDR2 FQNNGV. V shed 5 bases and J shed 0 bases, with 19 bases lying between them. CDR3 coding DNA: TGTGCCAGCAGCCCGACAGAGTACAGCCCGTTGAACACTGAAGCTTTCTTT. It codes for CASSPTEYSPLNTEAFF.

This clone was seen a few times. J is TRBJ2-5 and V is TRBV7-2, with TRBD1 matching over 9 bases. Germline lookup yields CDR1 SGHTA and CDR2 FQGNSA. CDR3 length: 18 residues. Unmatched junction bases numbered 17, after V lost 4 bases and J lost 5 bases. DNA for the CDR3: TGTGCCAGCAGCTCGATCATAAACAGGGGGCGTGGTGGGGAGACCCAGTACTTC. It specifies CASSSIINRGRGGETQYF.

This clone came up once. This rearrangement joins TRBV19 to TRBJ1-2; D is possibly TRBD1 (6 bases). The CDR3 loop spans 14 amino acids. Germline V CDR1 and CDR2: LNHDA, SQIVND (reference sequence). V lost 4 bases and J 5 bases, leaving 14 bases between the germline ends. The CDR3 loop reads CASSTGQSHYGYTF. In DNA, the CDR3 is TGTGCCAGTAGTACCGGACAGTCCCATTATGGCTACACCTTC.

This clone was recorded once. The genes are TRBV9 and TRBJ2-2; 9 bases are shared with TRBD1. The CDR3 extends over 17 amino acids. V dropped 2 bases and J dropped 7; count of bases not matched to a gene: 12. In germline, CDR1 is SGDLS, CDR2 YYNGEE. The CDR3 region has the DNA TGTGCCAGCAGCGTGGCAGGAGGGACAGGGTTTGTCGGGGAGCTGTTTTTT. Translated, it gives CASSVAGGTGFVGELFF.

J is TRBJ2-1 and V is TRBV5-6, with 10 positions matching TRBD1. The germline CDR1 and CDR2 sequences are SGHDT and YYEEEE. This CDR3 region has 16 residues. J lost 2 bases, V lost 3 bases, and 5 bases had no gene match. DNA for the CDR3: TGTGCCAGCAGCTACCGGACAGGGGGGGCCTACAATGAGCAGTTCTTC. Translated, it gives CASSYRTGGAYNEQFF.

This chain joins TRBV24-1 and TRBJ2-2; a weak D match, TRBD1 (5 bases). V shed 2 bases and J shed 4 bases, with 13 bases lying between them. The CDR3 is 16 residues long. The V gene's germline CDR1 is KGHDR and CDR2 SFDVKD. The DNA for the CDR3 is TGTGCCACCAGTGATTATGTGGGGCCAAGCACCGGGGAGCTGTTTTTT. Amino acids: CATSDYVGPSTGELFF.

Written as DNA, the CDR3 is TGTGCCAGCAGCTTGGAGCGGGGGGGTATTAGCTCCTACGAGCAGTACTTC. Protein sequence: CASSLERGGISSYEQYF. This chain uses TRBV5-6 with TRBJ2-7; 10 nucleotides align to TRBD2. The CDR3 is made up of 17 amino acids. Germline lookup yields CDR1 SGHDT and CDR2 YYEEEE. After removal of 0 bases from V and 0 bases from J, the junction contained 6 bases not matched to a gene.

This chain links TRBV5-5 with TRBJ2-5; TRBD1 matches 9 bases. Trimming cost V 5 bases and J 4 bases; bases outside gene matches: 12. Germline CDR1 SGHKS, CDR2 YYEKEE (reference sequence). This CDR3 is built from 16 residues. As DNA, the CDR3 is TGTGCCAGCAGTAGATTTAATGGGACAGGGCGAGAGACCCAGTACTTC. This gives the protein CASSRFNGTGRETQYF.